Following are 22 T cell receptor beta chains from one sample sequenced in a study of technical replicates of blood from a handful of donors. Libraries were prepared by immunoSEQ multiplex PCR; TCRdb keeps only in-frame clonotypes and omits some of them. Of more than 75,000 clones in the sample, 85% to 95% were seen once. Sequencing input: T cells isolated from PBMCs. The receptors originated from a human donor in good health.

The chain has TRBV5-1 and TRBJ2-1, with 7 bases fitting TRBD1. Trimming cost V 2 bases and J 8 bases; bases outside gene matches: 19. The germline V gene encodes CDR1 SGHRS and CDR2 YFSETQ. CDR3 length equals 18 residues. For the CDR3, the DNA is TGCGCCAGCAGCTTCCGCACCACAGGGGATGGGGATTCGGATGAGCAGTTCTTC. Its protein product is CASSFRTTGDGDSDEQFF.

This rearrangement joins TRBV6-1 to TRBJ2-7, with a possible D match to TRBD1 (6 bases). The V gene's germline CDR1 is MNHNS and CDR2 SASEGT. CDR3 length: 12 amino acids. Trimming removed 5 bases from V and 7 bases from J, with 12 bases in between. The CDR3 bases are TGTGCCAGCAGTTCAATTAGGGGGGAGCAGTACTTC. This gives the protein CASSSIRGEQYF.

In its sample, this clone was seen once. The chain is built from TRBV12-2 and TRBJ1-1; the D segment call TRBD1 is taken from the table without a DNA check. TRBV12-2 represents a pseudogene. The CDR3 sequence is 16 residues long. CDR3 in DNA: TGTGCAAGTCGCTTAGGAGGACAGGGGACGAACACTGAAGCTTTCTTT. Amino acids: CASRLGGQGTNTEAFF.

The chain links TRBV6-6 to TRBJ2-7; D is perhaps TRBD2 (5 bases). Germline CDR1 is MNHNY and CDR2 is SVGAGI (reference sequence). V dropped 2 bases and J dropped 3 bases, with 8 bases sitting between them. The CDR3 sequence is 13 residues long. The CDR3 region is CASSYRTGYEQYF. CDR3 nucleotide sequence: TGTGCCAGCAGTTACCGGACTGGCTACGAGCAGTACTTC.

The chain combines TRBV20-1 with TRBJ2-1; tentative D call: TRBD2 (6 bases). V was cut by 6 bases and J by 10 bases, with 13 bases left in between. CDR1 is DFQATT and CDR2 is SNEGSKA in the germline V gene (reference sequence). CDR3 length: 11 residues. CDR3 sequence reads: CSATLAGEQFF. The CDR3, as DNA: TGCAGTGCAACACTAGCCGGCGAGCAGTTCTTC.

The chain has TRBV4-1 and TRBJ1-4; weak D call: TRBD1 (5 bases). Germline V gene sequence: CDR1 MGHRA, CDR2 YSYEKL. The CDR3 sequence is 19 residues long. Trimming cost V 4 bases and J 0 bases, with 21 bases left between them. This CDR3 is CASSLPGTAIPATNEKLFF. The CDR3 DNA reads as TGCGCCAGCAGCCTTCCAGGGACTGCGATCCCAGCAACTAATGAAAAACTGTTTTTT.

This clone showed up just a few times. The J gene is TRBJ1-2, the V gene TRBV11-2, with D uncertain. The germline V gene encodes CDR1 SGHAT and CDR2 FQNNGV. The V end was cut by 2 bases, the J end by 3 bases, with 7 bases between. The CDR3 extends over 13 amino acids. CDR3 in DNA: TGTGCCAGCAGCTTAAGCTTATACTATGGCTACACCTTC. The encoded protein is CASSLSLYYGYTF.

The chain recombines TRBV7-8 with TRBJ2-3; D perhaps matches TRBD1 (5 bases). The V and J ends lost 3 bases and 2 bases respectively, with 33 bases between them. The CDR3 length is 22 residues. CDR1 and CDR2 from the germline V gene are SGHVS and FQNEAQ. CDR3: CASSFFRVGPQSMKGPTDTQYF. DNA for the CDR3: TGTGCCAGCAGCTTTTTTCGAGTGGGGCCACAAAGCATGAAGGGGCCCACAGATACGCAGTATTTT.

This clone was counted a single time. The germline gene is not matched at one end of the junction; a read error may be the cause. This chain connects TRBV7-7 to TRBJ2-3, with D possibly TRBD2 on 5 matching bases. The CDR3 spans 18 residues. Germline V gene sequence: CDR1 SSHAT, CDR2 FNYEAQ (reference sequence). CDR3 nucleotide sequence: TGTGCTAGCAGCTTTCATCTTGTCCGGACTCGTACGGGGGATACGCAGTATTTT. This sequence encodes CASSFHLVRTRTGDTQYF.

This chain uses TRBV4-1 with TRBJ1-2, with TRBD1 identical over 8 bases. The CDR3 length is 14 residues. Germline trimming cut 4 bases from V and 1 base from J; bases unmatched to any gene: 2. Per the germline V gene, CDR1 is MGHRA and CDR2 is YSYEKL. The CDR3 DNA follows: TGCGCCAGCAGCCGGGACAGGTTTAACTATGGCTACACCTTC. Translating gives CASSRDRFNYGYTF.

This chain joins TRBV5-1 and TRBJ2-5; D is perhaps TRBD1 (6 bases). V shed 3 bases and J shed 4 bases, with 13 bases lying between them. Germline values: CDR1 SGHRS, CDR2 YFSETQ. This CDR3 region has 14 residues. The CDR3 coding sequence is TGCGCCAGCAGCTCTCAGGGGAGAGGAGAGACCCAGTACTTC. Its translation: CASSSQGRGETQYF.

This chain joins TRBV6-1 and TRBJ1-5, with D unclear. V was shortened by 6 bases and J by 2 bases, with 8 bases between the two germline ends. The germline CDR1 and CDR2 sequences are MNHNS and SASEGT. The CDR3 has 13 residues. The CDR3 bases are TGTGCCAGCAGGGGCGGGGGCAATCAGCCCCAGCATTTT. This encodes CASRGGGNQPQHF.

The chain employs TRBV29-1 and TRBJ2-7, with TRBD1 identical over 8 bases. V trimming: 3 bases; J trimming: 2 bases; junction bases outside the gene matches: 12. Germline CDR1 SQVTM, CDR2 ANQGSEA. This CDR3 contains 16 residues. The CDR3 region is CSVEGPTGADPYEQYF. DNA of the CDR3: TGCAGCGTTGAGGGACCGACAGGGGCGGACCCCTACGAGCAGTACTTC.

The CDR3 protein is CASPGQGAWEQYF. The CDR3 nucleotides read TGTGCCAGCCCCGGACAGGGGGCCTGGGAGCAGTACTTC. The chain is built from TRBV6-1 and TRBJ2-7, with 11 bases fitting TRBD1. There are 13 residues in the CDR3. The V gene end was trimmed by 8 bases and the J gene end by 7 bases; junction bases not matched to a gene: 7. Germline CDR1 and CDR2: MNHNS and SASEGT.

A single count supports this clone. The rearrangement uses TRBV7-8 and TRBJ1-2, with 8 bases aligning to TRBD1. This CDR3 contains 21 residues. Germline trimming cut 0 bases from V and 3 bases from J; bases unmatched to any gene: 21. The germline V gene has CDR1 SGHVS and CDR2 FQNEAQ. The chain's CDR3 is CASSLARYSRSRTGWDYGYTF. The CDR3 nucleotides read TGTGCCAGCAGCTTAGCGAGGTACTCCCGAAGCCGGACAGGGTGGGACTATGGCTACACCTTC.

The chain employs TRBV10-3 and TRBJ2-1; a weak D match, TRBD2 (6 bases). Germline lookup yields CDR1 ENHRY and CDR2 SYGVKD. This CDR3 is 15 amino acids long. V was shortened by 7 bases and J by 8 bases, with 21 bases between the two germline ends. The CDR3, as DNA: TGTGCCATCACCTATAGCGGCCTAGGTCGAGATGAGCAGTTCTTC. Translating gives CAITYSGLGRDEQFF.

The chain links TRBV7-9 to TRBJ1-6, with 7 bases aligning to TRBD1. J lost 5 bases, V lost 4 bases, and 2 bases had no gene match. Per the germline V gene, CDR1 is SEHNR and CDR2 is FQNEAQ (reference sequence). CDR3 length: 14 residues. The CDR3 DNA follows: TGTGCCAGCAGCTGGGGACAGAATAATTCACCCCTCCACTTT. Its protein is CASSWGQNNSPLHF.

The chain joins TRBV7-9 to TRBJ2-3; no definite D call. From germline, CDR1 is SEHNR and CDR2 FQNEAQ (reference sequence). The ends were cut back, 2 bases at V and 0 bases at J, with 18 bases in the middle. This CDR3 region has 18 residues. For the CDR3, the DNA is TGTGCCAGCAGCTTATCCAGCGCTTCTGCCCTTAGCACAGATACGCAGTATTTT. Translating gives CASSLSSASALSTDTQYF. Full variable domain (rest looked up from reference TRBV7-9 and TRBJ2-3): DTGVSQNPRHKITKRGQNVTFRCDPISEHNRLYWYRQTLGQGPEFLTYFQNEAQLEKSRLLSDRFSAERPKGSFSTLEIQRTEQGDSAMYLCASSLSSASALSTDTQYFGPGTRLTVL.

The genes are TRBV5-1 and TRBJ1-1; no clear D gene. V shed 1 base and J shed 0 bases, with 7 bases lying between them. The CDR3 has 14 amino acids. Germline-derived CDR1 and CDR2 are SGHRS and YFSETQ. The CDR3 coding sequence is TGCGCCAGCAGCTTGAGAGGGCTGAACACTGAAGCTTTCTTT. It encodes CASSLRGLNTEAFF.

This clone was observed a single time. The rearrangement links TRBV28 to TRBJ2-7, with 7 positions matching TRBD2. Per germline, CDR1 MDHEN and CDR2 SYDVKM. The CDR3 contains 14 residues. V lost 4 bases to trimming and J lost 0 bases; unmatched junction nucleotides: 3. The CDR3 DNA reads TGTGCCAGCAGTTCCCCGGGAGGCTCCTACGAGCAGTACTTC. Protein: CASSSPGGSYEQYF.

The chain couples TRBV7-9 to TRBJ2-2; 9 nucleotides agree with TRBD1. The trim removed 10 bases at V and 5 bases at J, leaving 8 bases unmatched. CDR1 and CDR2 (germline): SEHNR, FQNEAQ (reference sequence). The CDR3 is made up of 14 amino acids. CDR3 protein: CANPRDRVTGELFF. CDR3 DNA: TGTGCCAACCCACGGGACAGGGTAACCGGGGAGCTGTTTTTT. The full variable domain, with the rest looked up from reference TRBV7-9 and TRBJ2-2, is DTGVSQNPRHKITKRGQNVTFRCDPISEHNRLYWYRQTLGQGPEFLTYFQNEAQLEKSRLLSDRFSAERPKGSFSTLEIQRTEQGDSAMYLCANPRDRVTGELFFGEGSRLTVL.

The chain links TRBV18 to TRBJ1-1; 8 nucleotides agree with TRBD1. There are 14 residues in the CDR3. Unmatched junction bases numbered 4, after V lost 7 bases and J lost 0 bases. The V gene's germline CDR1 is KGHSH and CDR2 LQKENI. The CDR3 reads CASFRTGMNTEAFF. The CDR3 DNA reads TGTGCCAGCTTTCGGACAGGGATGAACACTGAAGCTTTCTTT.